This TCR beta chain was obtained from a study of OX40 agonist ivuxolimab in advanced cancers. About the research overall: The study treated patients with ivuxolimab, an agonistic anti-OX40 (CD134) antibody. Enrollees could have had prior anti-PD-1, anti-PD-L1 or anti-CTLA-4 therapy, which about 42% had received.

Study-level findings and limits: In a subset of nonresponders, normalized T-cell clonal expansion was also low. The investigators did not determine what antigen specificity the expanded peripheral T cells had.

Here immunoSEQ multiplex PCR was the method, and the copy in TCRdb shows in-frame clones only, minus some. The table shows about 13,000 clones, with about 68% occurring only once. This clone was observed a handful of times. The antigen is unknown. V shed 2 bases and J shed 3 bases, with 12 bases lying between them. CDR1 is SGDLS, CDR2 YYNGEE, per germline. The CDR3 is 14 residues long. The receptor was derived from an adult with an advanced solid tumor such as melanoma, head and neck, liver or kidney cancer. V gene TRBV9 combines with J gene TRBJ2-7, with D possibly being TRBD2 (6 bases). The material sequenced was CD4+ or CD8+ T cells sorted from blood, taken in a trial of the OX40 agonist ivuxolimab. This chain's CDR3 is CASSVGQGGYEQYF. CDR3 nucleotide sequence: TGTGCCAGCAGCGTGGGCCAGGGAGGCTACGAGCAGTACTTC.